This entry features one TCR beta chain sequence. These data come from a study of T cells expressing NK-cell markers. TCRdb re-called the 5' RACE reads and catalogs CDR3 proteins one per entry, DNA excluded. The table lists 550,000 to 600,000 distinct CDR3 sequences. The V gene's germline CDR1 is SGHVS and CDR2 FQNEAQ. The CDR3 covers 14 residues. The clonotype originates from a man aged 18-30 years in good health. V gene TRBV7-8 combines with J gene TRBJ2-3; TCRdb reports TRBD2, a call that lacks DNA to check it against. Sequenced sample: blood T cells: a sorted CD56 or NKG2C T cell subset, CD4+ or CD8+ T cells, or bulk PBMC T cells (not recorded which). CDR3 residues: CASSLGAAWDTQYF.